The 13 T cell receptor beta chains below come from one sample, sequenced in a study of control samples from healthy donors and cancer patients (dated by TCRdb to about 2020). The library was prepared using the immunoSEQ multiplex PCR assay. Not all clones reach the TCRdb copy of this immuneACCESS table, which keeps in-frame sequences only. Checked studies attribute under half of the gap to unresolved V genes and leave the rest unexplained. The sample profile shows 100,000 to 150,000 clones; 75% to 95% of them were found once. The ten largest clonotypes hold around 2.5% of the sample. The sample comprised blood. The receptors originated from a man aged 40-49 years in good health.

This clone was seen just once. This sequence joins TRBV18 and TRBJ2-5; 8 bases map to TRBD2. The CDR3 contains 14 residues. Per the germline V gene, CDR1 is KGHSH and CDR2 is LQKENI. V gave up 2 bases and J gave up 1 base; unmatched junction bases: 0. The CDR3 reads CASSPTSGQETQYF. CDR3 bases: TGTGCCAGCTCACCAACTAGCGGCCAAGAGACCCAGTACTTC.

The J gene is TRBJ2-3, the V gene TRBV9; no clear D. This CDR3 has 15 residues. V lost 3 bases and J lost 2, with 13 bases in between. Germline loops: CDR1 SGDLS, CDR2 YYNGEE. CDR3 sequence: CASSGLKASTDTQYF. The DNA of the CDR3 is TGTGCCAGCAGCGGGCTGAAGGCCTCCACAGATACGCAGTATTTT.

The chain joins TRBV11-1 to TRBJ1-2; the D gene is possibly TRBD1 (5 bases). The V end was cut by 1 base, the J end by 3 bases, with 15 bases between. Germline-derived CDR1 and CDR2 are SGHAT and FQDESV (reference sequence). CDR3 length: 16 amino acids. The CDR3 spells CASSLVPGGGDYGYTF. The CDR3 region has the DNA TGTGCCAGCAGCTTAGTACCCGGTGGGGGTGACTATGGCTACACCTTC.

The chain uses TRBV7-9 and TRBJ2-1, with 8 bases identical to TRBD1. Germline trimming cut 1 base from V and 9 bases from J; bases unmatched to any gene: 8. Looked up from germline, CDR1 is SEHNR and CDR2 is FQNEAQ (reference sequence). The CDR3 covers 15 residues. The CDR3 DNA sequence: TGTGCCAGCAGCTTAGTCAGGACAGGGACAAGTGAGCAGTTCTTC. This sequence encodes CASSLVRTGTSEQFF. Full variable domain (missing parts from reference TRBV7-9 and TRBJ2-1): DTGVSQNPRHKITKRGQNVTFRCDPISEHNRLYWYRQTLGQGPEFLTYFQNEAQLEKSRLLSDRFSAERPKGSFSTLEIQRTEQGDSAMYLCASSLVRTGTSEQFFGPGTRLTVL.

The chain has TRBV11-2 and TRBJ2-7; a weak D match, TRBD2 (5 bases). The V gene's germline CDR1 is SGHAT and CDR2 FQNNGV. Trimming took 0 bases from V and 0 from J, leaving 9 bases between them. The CDR3 spans 15 residues. In nucleotides, the CDR3 is TGTGCCAGCAGCTTAGACTGGGAGATCTCCTACGAGCAGTACTTC. Protein: CASSLDWEISYEQYF.

The chain joins TRBV11-2 to TRBJ1-4; TRBD1 aligns across 9 bases. V dropped 5 bases and J dropped 8; count of bases not matched to a gene: 3. Per germline, CDR1 SGHAT and CDR2 FQNNGV. This CDR3 comprises 13 residues. CDR3 sequence reads: CASSQDRGEKLFF. In nucleotides, the CDR3 is TGTGCCAGCAGCCAGGACAGGGGAGAAAAACTGTTTTTT.

The chain uses TRBV6-4 and TRBJ1-2; no clear D gene. Germline V gives CDR1 MRHNA, CDR2 SNTAGT. The CDR3 consists of 15 residues. Trimming stripped 0 bases from V and 0 bases from J, with 8 bases between. CDR3 protein: CASSDSTDSNYGYTF. As DNA, the CDR3 is TGTGCCAGCAGTGACTCAACAGATTCTAACTATGGCTACACCTTC.

This chain connects TRBV2 to TRBJ1-5; no clear D. The germline V gene has CDR1 SNHLY and CDR2 FYNNEI. This CDR3 is built from 11 residues. V was pared by 6 bases and J by 2 bases, with 2 bases between. In DNA, the CDR3 is TGTGCCAGCAGGGGCAATCAGCCCCAGCATTTT. Its protein is CASRGNQPQHF.

This clone was recorded once. V is TRBV5-1 and J is TRBJ2-7; 13 positions match TRBD2. The CDR3 covers 15 residues. Germline CDR1 is SGHRS and CDR2 is YFSETQ. V lost 0 bases, J lost 6 bases, and 3 bases stayed unmatched. The CDR3 DNA follows: TGCGCCAGCAGCTTGGGGGGACTAGCGGGGCCCGAGCAGTACTTC. This sequence encodes CASSLGGLAGPEQYF. The full variable domain, rest sourced from reference TRBV5-1 and TRBJ2-7, is KAGVTQTPRYLIKTRGQQVTLSCSPISGHRSVSWYQQTPGQGLQFLFEYFSETQRNKGNFPGRFSGRQFSNSRSEMNVSTLELGDSALYLCASSLGGLAGPEQYFGPGTRLTVT.

The chain joins TRBV6-5 to TRBJ2-3; D perhaps matches TRBD2 (5 bases). The length of the CDR3 is 15 residues. Germline CDR1 is MNHEY and CDR2 is SVGAGI. V lost 2 bases to trimming and J lost 6 bases, with 15 bases between them. The CDR3 DNA reads TGTGCCAGCAGTTACCGCCTCGGGGATGTTGATACGCAGTATTTT. Translating it yields CASSYRLGDVDTQYF.

This clone has just one count. This chain joins TRBV2 and TRBJ1-4; no clear D. Germline loops: CDR1 SNHLY, CDR2 FYNNEI. V lost 5 bases, J lost 0 bases, and 10 bases lay in between. CDR3 length: 15 residues. For the CDR3, the DNA is TGTGCCAGCAGTAAGACCGGGACAACTAATGAAAAACTGTTTTTT. It specifies CASSKTGTTNEKLFF.

The gene calls are TRBV3-1 (or the pseudogene TRBV3-2) and TRBJ2-5, with D uncertain. V gave up 5 bases and J gave up 5 bases, with 12 bases separating them. This CDR3 comprises 13 residues. The germline CDR1 and CDR2 sequences are LGHDT and YNNKEL (reference sequence). In DNA form, the CDR3 reads TGTGCCAGCAGCGTCCGAGTCAGGGAGACCCAGTACTTC. This gives the protein CASSVRVRETQYF.

This chain connects TRBV11-2 to TRBJ2-7; 9 bases are a match to TRBD2. Per germline, CDR1 SGHAT and CDR2 FQNNGV. The CDR3 loop spans 15 amino acids. V lost 2 bases, J lost 4 bases, and 6 bases stayed unmatched. This CDR3 reads CASSLRAGGIYEQYF. Written as DNA, the CDR3 is TGTGCCAGCAGCTTACGAGCGGGGGGTATATACGAGCAGTACTTC.